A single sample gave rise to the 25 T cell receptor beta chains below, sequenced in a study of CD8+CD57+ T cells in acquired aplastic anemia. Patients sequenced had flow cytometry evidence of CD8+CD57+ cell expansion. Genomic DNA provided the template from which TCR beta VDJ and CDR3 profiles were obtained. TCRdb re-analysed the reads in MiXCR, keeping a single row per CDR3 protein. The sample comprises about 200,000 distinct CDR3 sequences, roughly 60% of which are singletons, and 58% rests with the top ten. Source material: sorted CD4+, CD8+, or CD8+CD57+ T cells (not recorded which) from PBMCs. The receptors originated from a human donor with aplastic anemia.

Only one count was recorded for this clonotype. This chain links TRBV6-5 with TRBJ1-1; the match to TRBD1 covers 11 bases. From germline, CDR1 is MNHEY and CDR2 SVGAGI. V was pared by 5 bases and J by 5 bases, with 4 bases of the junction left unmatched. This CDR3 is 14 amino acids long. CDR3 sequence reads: CASSTGQGGTEAFF. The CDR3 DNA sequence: TGTGCCAGCAGTACGGGACAGGGGGGTACTGAAGCTTTCTTT.

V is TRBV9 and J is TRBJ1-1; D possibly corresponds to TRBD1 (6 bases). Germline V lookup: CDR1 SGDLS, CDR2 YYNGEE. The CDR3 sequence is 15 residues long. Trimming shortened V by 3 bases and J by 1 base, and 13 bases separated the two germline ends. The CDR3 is CASSASGGQNTEAFF. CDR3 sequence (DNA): TGTGCCAGCAGCGCGTCGGGGGGGCAGAACACTGAAGCTTTCTTT.

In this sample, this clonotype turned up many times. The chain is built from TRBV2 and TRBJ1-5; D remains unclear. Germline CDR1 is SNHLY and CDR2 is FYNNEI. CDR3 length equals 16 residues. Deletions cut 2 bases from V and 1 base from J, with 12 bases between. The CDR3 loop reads CASSEFAGLSNQPQHF. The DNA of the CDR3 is TGTGCCAGCAGTGAATTTGCCGGGTTGAGCAATCAGCCCCAGCATTTT.

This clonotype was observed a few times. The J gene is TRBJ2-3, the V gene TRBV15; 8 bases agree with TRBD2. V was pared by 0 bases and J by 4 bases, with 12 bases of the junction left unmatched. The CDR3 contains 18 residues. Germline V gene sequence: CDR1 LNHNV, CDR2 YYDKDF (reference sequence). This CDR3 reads CATSRDLIRGGRSDTQYF. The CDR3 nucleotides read TGTGCCACCAGCAGAGATCTAATTCGGGGGGGGCGGTCAGATACGCAGTATTTT.

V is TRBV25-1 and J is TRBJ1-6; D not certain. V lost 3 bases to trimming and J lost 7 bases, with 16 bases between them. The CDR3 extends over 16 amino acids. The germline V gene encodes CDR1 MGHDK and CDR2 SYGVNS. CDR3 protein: CASSEKTHHLNSPLHF. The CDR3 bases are TGTGCCAGCAGTGAGAAAACTCACCATCTCAATTCACCCCTCCACTTT.

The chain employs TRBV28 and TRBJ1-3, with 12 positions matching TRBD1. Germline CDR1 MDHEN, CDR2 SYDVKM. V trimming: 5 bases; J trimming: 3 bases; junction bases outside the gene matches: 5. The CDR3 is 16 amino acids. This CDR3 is CASSGGTGGIGNTIYF. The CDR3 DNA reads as TGTGCCAGCAGTGGGGGGACAGGGGGCATTGGAAACACCATATATTTT.

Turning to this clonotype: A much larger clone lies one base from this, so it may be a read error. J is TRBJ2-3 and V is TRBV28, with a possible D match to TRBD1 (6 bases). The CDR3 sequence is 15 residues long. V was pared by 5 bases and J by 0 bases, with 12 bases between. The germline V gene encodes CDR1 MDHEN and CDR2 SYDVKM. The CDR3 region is CASSMTGSSTDTQYF. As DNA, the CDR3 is TGTGCCAGCAGTATGACAGGTTCTAGCACAGATACGCAGTATTTT.

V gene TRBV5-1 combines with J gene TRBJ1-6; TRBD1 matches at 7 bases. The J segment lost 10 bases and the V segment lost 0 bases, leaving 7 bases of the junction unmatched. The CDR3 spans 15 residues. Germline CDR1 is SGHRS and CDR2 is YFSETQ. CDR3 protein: CASSLDRGVGSPLHF. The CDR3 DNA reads TGCGCCAGCAGCTTGGACAGGGGCGTCGGGTCACCCCTCCACTTT. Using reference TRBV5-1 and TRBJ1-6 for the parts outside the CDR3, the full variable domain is KAGVTQTPRYLIKTRGQQVTLSCSPISGHRSVSWYQQTPGQGLQFLFEYFSETQRNKGNFPGRFSGRQFSNSRSEMNVSTLELGDSALYLCASSLDRGVGSPLHFGNGTRLTVT.

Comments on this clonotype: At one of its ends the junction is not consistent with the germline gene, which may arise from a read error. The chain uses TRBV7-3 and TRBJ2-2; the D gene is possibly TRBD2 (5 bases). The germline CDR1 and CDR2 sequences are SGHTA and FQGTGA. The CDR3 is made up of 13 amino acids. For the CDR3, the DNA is TGCGCCAGCGCGTCGGACTACACCGGGGAGCTGTTTTTT. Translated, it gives CASASDYTGELFF.

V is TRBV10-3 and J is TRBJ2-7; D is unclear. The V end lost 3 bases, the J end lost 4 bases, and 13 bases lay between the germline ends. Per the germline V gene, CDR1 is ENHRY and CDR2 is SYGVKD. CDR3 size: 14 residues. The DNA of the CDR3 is TGTGCCATCAGTGAATCACCGACCACTTACGAGCAGTACTTC. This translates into CAISESPTTYEQYF.

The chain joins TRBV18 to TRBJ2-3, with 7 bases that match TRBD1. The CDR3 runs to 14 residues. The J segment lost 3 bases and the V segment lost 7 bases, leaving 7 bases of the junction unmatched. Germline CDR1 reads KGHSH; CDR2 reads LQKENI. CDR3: CASFPYRGTDTQYF. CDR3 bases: TGTGCCAGCTTCCCATACAGGGGTACAGATACGCAGTATTTT.

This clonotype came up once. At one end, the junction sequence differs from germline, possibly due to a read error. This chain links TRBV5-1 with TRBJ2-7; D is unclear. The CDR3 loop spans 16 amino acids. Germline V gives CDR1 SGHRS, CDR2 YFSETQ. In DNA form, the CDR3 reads TGTGCCAGCAGCTTGGCCGTCAGCCAAGCTGGGGACGAGCAGTACTTC. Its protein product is CASSLAVSQAGDEQYF. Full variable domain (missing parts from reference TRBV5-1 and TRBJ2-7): KAGVTQTPRYLIKTRGQQVTLSCSPISGHRSVSWYQQTPGQGLQFLFEYFSETQRNKGNFPGRFSGRQFSNSRSEMNVSTLELGDSALYLCASSLAVSQAGDEQYFGPGTRLTVT.

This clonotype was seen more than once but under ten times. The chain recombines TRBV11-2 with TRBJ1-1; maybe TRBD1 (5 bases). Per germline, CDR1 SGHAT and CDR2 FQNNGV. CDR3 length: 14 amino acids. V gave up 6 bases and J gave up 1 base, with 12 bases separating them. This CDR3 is CASRMAGRNTEAFF. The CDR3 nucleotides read TGTGCCAGCAGAATGGCGGGACGGAACACTGAAGCTTTCTTT.

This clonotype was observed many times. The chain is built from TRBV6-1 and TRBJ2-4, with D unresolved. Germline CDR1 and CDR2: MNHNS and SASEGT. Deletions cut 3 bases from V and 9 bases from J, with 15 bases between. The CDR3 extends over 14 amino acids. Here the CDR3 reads CASSDVGPLAIQYF. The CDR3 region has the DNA TGTGCCAGCAGTGACGTCGGACCCTTGGCCATTCAGTACTTC.

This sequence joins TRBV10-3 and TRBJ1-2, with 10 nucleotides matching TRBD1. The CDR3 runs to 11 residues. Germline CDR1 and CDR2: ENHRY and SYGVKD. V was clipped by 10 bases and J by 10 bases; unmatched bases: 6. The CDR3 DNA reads TGTGCCAGCTACGGGACAGGGGACTACACCTTC. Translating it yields CASYGTGDYTF.

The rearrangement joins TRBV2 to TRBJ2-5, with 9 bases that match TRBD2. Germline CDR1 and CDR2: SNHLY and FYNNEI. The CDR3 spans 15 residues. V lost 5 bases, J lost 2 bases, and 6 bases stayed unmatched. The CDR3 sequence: CASSRLAVQQETQYF. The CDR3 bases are TGTGCCAGCAGTAGACTAGCGGTACAACAAGAGACCCAGTACTTC.

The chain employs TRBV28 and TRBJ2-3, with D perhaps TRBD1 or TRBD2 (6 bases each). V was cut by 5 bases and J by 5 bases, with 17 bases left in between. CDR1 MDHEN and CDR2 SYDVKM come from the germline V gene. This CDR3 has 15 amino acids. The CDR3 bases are TGTGCCAGCAGTCGCGGGACATCCACGGGAGATACGCAGTATTTT. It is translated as CASSRGTSTGDTQYF.

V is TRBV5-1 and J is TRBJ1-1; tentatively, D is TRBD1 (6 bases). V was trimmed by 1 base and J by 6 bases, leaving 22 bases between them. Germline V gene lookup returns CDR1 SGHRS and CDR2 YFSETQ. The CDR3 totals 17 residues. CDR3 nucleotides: TGCGCCAGCAGCTTGCGGAAACAGGGCAACCTTTCCCCTGAAGCTTTCTTT. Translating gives CASSLRKQGNLSPEAFF.

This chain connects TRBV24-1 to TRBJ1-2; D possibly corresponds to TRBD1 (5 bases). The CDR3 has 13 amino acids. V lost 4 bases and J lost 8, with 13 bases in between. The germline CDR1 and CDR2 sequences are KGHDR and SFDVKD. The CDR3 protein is CATSDLSGVGYTF. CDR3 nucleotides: TGTGCCACCAGTGACCTTTCGGGGGTAGGCTACACCTTC.

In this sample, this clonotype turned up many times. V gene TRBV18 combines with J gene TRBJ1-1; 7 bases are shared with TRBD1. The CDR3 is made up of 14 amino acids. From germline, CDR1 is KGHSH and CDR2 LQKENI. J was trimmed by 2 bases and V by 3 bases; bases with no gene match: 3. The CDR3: CASSPGTVNTEAFF. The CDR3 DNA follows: TGTGCCAGCTCACCCGGGACAGTTAACACTGAAGCTTTCTTT. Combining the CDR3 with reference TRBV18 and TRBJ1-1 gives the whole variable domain NAGVMQNPRHLVRRRGQEARLRCSPMKGHSHVYWYRQLPEEGLKFMVYLQKENIIDESGMPKERFSAEFPKEGPSILRIQQVVRGDSAAYFCASSPGTVNTEAFFGQGTRLTVV.

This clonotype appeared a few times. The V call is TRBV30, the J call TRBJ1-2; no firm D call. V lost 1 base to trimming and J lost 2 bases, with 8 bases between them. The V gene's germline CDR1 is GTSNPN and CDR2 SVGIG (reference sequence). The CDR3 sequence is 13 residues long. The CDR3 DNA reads TGTGCCTGGAGTGAAACCGGGAACTATGGCTACACCTTC. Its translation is CAWSETGNYGYTF.

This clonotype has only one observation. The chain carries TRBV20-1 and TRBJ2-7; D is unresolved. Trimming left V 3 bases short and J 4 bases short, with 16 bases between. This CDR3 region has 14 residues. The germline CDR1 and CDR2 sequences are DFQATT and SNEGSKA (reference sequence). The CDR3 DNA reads TGCAGTGCTAGCAAAGCCCTCCACCAGTACGAGCAGTACTTC. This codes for CSASKALHQYEQYF.

The CDR3 protein is CASSPSHRGTNSPLHF. The CDR3 DNA sequence: TGTGCCAGCAGCCCGAGCCATAGGGGGACGAATTCACCCCTCCACTTT. J is TRBJ1-6 and V is TRBV7-2, with D possibly TRBD1 on 6 matching bases. In germline, CDR1 is SGHTA, CDR2 FQGNSA. This CDR3 is 16 amino acids long. V was clipped by 5 bases and J by 7 bases, with 18 bases between them.

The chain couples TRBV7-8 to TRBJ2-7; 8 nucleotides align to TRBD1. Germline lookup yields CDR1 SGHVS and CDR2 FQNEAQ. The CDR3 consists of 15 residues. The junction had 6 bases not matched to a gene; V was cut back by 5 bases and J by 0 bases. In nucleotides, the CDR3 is TGTGCCAGCAGCCCAGGGACAGGCAACTCCTACGAGCAGTACTTC. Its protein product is CASSPGTGNSYEQYF.

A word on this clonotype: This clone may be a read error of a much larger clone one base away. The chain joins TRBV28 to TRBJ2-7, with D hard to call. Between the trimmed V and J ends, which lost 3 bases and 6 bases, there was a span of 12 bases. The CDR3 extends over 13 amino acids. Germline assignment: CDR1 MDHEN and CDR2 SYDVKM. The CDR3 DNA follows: TGTGCCAGCAGTTTGGCCCGGCTTCTCGAGCAGTACTTC. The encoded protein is CASSLARLLEQYF.